This record concerns one TCR beta chain sequence. Its antigen is unidentified. The study drew its donors from healthy HIV-negative adults without recent acute infections or vaccinations. In germline, CDR1 is SGHRS, CDR2 YFSETQ. Trimming removed 6 bases from V and 5 bases from J, with 17 bases in between. The CDR3 sequence is 14 residues long. Generated by immunoSEQ multiplex PCR, the TCRdb table keeps only in-frame clones and is missing some. The table has about 1.5 million clones, over 95% seen once. These data are taken from a study of shared clonotypes between healthy human individuals. General observations from the study: All-four-donor shared clonotypes had higher generation probabilities than non-shared clonotypes did.

The receptor was derived from a man aged 30 to 39 in good health. Sample: naive CD4+ T cells sorted from blood. Subset noted: CD45RA+ positively selected. This chain connects TRBV5-1 to TRBJ2-5; D is undetermined. CDR3 nucleotide sequence: TGCGCCAGCAATCGTAACGATTACCGGGAGACCCAGTACTTC. Residues: CASNRNDYRETQYF. Full variable domain (remainder filled in from reference TRBV5-1 and TRBJ2-5): KAGVTQTPRYLIKTRGQQVTLSCSPISGHRSVSWYQQTPGQGLQFLFEYFSETQRNKGNFPGRFSGRQFSNSRSEMNVSTLELGDSALYLCASNRNDYRETQYFGPGTRLLVL.